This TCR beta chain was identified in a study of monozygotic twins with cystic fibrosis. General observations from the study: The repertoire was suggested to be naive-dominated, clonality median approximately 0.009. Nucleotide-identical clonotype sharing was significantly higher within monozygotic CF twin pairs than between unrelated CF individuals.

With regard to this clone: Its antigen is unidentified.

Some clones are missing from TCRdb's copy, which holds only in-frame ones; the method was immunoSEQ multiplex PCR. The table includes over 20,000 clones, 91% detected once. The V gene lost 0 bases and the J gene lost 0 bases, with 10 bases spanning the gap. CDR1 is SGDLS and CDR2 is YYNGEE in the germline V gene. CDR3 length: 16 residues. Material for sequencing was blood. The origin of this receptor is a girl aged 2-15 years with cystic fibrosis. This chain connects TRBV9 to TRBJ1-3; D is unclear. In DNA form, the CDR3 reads TGTGCCAGCAGCGTAGATGCAGGAAACTCTGGAAACACCATATATTTT. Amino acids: CASSVDAGNSGNTIYF.